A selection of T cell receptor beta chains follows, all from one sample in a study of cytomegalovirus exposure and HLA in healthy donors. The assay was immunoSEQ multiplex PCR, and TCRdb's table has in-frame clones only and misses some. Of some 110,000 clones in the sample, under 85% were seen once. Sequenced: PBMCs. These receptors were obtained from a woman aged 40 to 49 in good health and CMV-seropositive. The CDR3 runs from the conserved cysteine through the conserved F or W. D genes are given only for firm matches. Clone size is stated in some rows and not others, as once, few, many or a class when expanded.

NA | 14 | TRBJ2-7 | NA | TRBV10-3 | CAISERSQAYEQYF | TGTGCCATCAGTGAGCGGTCCCAAGCCTACGAGCAGTACTTC
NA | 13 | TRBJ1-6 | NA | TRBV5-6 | CASSTKLSFALHF | TGTGCCAGCAGCACCAAACTTAGTTTCGCCCTCCACTTT
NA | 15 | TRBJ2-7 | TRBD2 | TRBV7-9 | CASSFKETSGSEQYF | TGTGCCAGCAGCTTTAAGGAGACTAGCGGGTCCGAGCAGTACTTC
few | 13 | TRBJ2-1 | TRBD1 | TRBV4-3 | CASSQVDREEQFF | TGCGCCAGCAGCCAGGTGGACAGGGAAGAGCAGTTCTTC
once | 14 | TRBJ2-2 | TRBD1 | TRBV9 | CASSVKGGSGELFF | TGTGCCAGCAGCGTAAAAGGGGGCAGCGGGGAGCTGTTTTTT
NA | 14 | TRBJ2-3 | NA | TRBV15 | CATSRRSKRDTQYF | TGTGCCACCAGCAGACGTTCAAAGAGAGATACGCAGTATTTT
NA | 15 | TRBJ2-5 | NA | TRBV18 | CASSPPGLPQETQYF | TGTGCCAGCTCACCACCGGGACTCCCCCAAGAGACCCAGTACTTC
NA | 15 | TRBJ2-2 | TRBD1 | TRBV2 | CASSVQGAFTGELFF | TGTGCCAGCAGTGTGCAGGGGGCTTTCACCGGGGAGCTGTTTTTT
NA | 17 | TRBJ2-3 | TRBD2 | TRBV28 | CASLSHAPEGGWGTQYF | TGTGCCAGCCTATCCCATGCCCCTGAGGGAGGGTGGGGTACGCAGTATTTT
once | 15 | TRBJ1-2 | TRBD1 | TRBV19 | CASSIRDRVNYGYTF | TGTGCCAGTAGTATAAGGGACAGGGTCAACTATGGCTACACCTTC
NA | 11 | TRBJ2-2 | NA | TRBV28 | CASSPRGELFF | TGTGCCAGCAGCCCTAGGGGGGAGCTGTTTTTT
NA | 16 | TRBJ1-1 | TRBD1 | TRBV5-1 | CASSPEQGLGVGEAFF | TGCGCCAGCAGCCCGGAACAGGGGTTGGGGGTTGGTGAAGCTTTCTTT
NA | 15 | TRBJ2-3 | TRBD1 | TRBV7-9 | CASSLRTGGLGTQYF | TGTGCCAGCAGCTTAAGGACAGGGGGTTTGGGTACGCAGTATTTT
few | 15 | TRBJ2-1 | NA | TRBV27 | CASSLGRPSYNEQFF | TGTGCCAGCAGTTTGGGGAGGCCCTCCTACAATGAGCAGTTCTTC
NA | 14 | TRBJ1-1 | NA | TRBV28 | CASSLPGGGTEAFF | TGTGCCAGCAGTTTACCGGGGGGGGGCACTGAAGCTTTCTTT
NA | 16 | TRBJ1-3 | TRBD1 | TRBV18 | CASSPSQGASGNTIYF | TGTGCCAGCTCACCGAGCCAGGGGGCATCTGGAAACACCATATATTTT
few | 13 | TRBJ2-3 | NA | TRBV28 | CASSSPGTDTQYF | TGTGCCAGCAGTTCCCCCGGGACAGATACGCAGTATTTT
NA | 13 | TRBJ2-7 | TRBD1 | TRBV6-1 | CASRTGVVYEQYF | TGTGCCAGCAGGACAGGGGTGGTGTACGAGCAGTACTTC
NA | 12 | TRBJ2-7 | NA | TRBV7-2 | CASGRSRYEQYF | TGTGCCAGCGGGAGATCCCGCTACGAGCAGTACTTC
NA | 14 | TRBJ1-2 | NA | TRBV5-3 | CARSPLSFLVGYTF | TGTGCCAGAAGCCCCCTGAGTTTCTTGGTGGGCTACACCTTC
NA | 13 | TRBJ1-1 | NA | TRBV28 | CASSSGPLTEAFF | TGTGCCAGCAGTTCAGGGCCCCTCACTGAAGCTTTCTTT
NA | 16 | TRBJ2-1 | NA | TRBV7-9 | CASSLASSGPYNEQFF | TGTGCCAGCAGCTTAGCGTCGAGCGGCCCCTACAATGAGCAGTTCTTC
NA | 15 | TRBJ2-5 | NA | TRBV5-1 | CASSLVQRRGETQYF | TGCGCCAGCAGCTTGGTTCAACGACGCGGGGAGACCCAGTACTTC
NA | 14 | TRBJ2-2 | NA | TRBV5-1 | CASSAGFNTGELFF | TGCGCCAGCAGTGCAGGGTTTAACACCGGGGAGCTGTTTTTT
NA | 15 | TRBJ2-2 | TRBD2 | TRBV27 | CASGTSGRRTGELFF | TGTGCCAGTGGGACTAGCGGGAGAAGGACCGGGGAGCTGTTTTTT
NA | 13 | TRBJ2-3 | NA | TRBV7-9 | CASSNYAADTQYF | TGTGCCAGCAGTAACTATGCGGCAGATACGCAGTATTTT
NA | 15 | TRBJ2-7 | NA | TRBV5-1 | CASSPTGLRSYEQYF | TGCGCCAGCAGCCCCACGGGACTCCGCTCCTACGAGCAGTACTTC
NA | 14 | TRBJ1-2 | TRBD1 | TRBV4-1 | CASSQLGTDYGYTF | TGCGCCAGCAGCCAACTTGGGACAGACTATGGCTACACCTTC
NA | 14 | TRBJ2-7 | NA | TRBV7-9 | CASSPNNGGYEQYF | TGTGCCAGCAGCCCCAACAACGGCGGCTACGAGCAGTACTTC
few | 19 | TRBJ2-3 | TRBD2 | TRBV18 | CASSPFFGTSGDGVDTQYF | TGTGCCAGCTCACCATTTTTTGGGACTAGCGGGGACGGGGTCGATACGCAGTATTTT